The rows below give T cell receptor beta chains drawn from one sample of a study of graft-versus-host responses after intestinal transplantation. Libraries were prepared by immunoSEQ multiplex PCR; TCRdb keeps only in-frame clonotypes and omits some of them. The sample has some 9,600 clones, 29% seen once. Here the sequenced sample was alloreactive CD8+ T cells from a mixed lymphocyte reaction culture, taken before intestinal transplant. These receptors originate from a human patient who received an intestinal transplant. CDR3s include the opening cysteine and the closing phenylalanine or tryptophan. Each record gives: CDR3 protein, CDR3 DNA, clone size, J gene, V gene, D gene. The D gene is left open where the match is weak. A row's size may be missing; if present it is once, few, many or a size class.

CASSSGQGGEQYF,TGTGCCAGCAGCTCCGGACAGGGCGGCGAGCAGTACTTC,few,TRBJ2-7,TRBV7-9,TRBD1
CASSLATGLGPLEQYF,TGCGCCAGCAGCTTGGCCACGGGACTAGGACCCCTTGAGCAGTACTTC,NA,TRBJ2-7,TRBV5-1,TRBD2
CASSQRSSGANVLTF,TGCGCCAGCAGCCAGCGATCCTCTGGGGCCAACGTCCTGACTTTC,few,TRBJ2-6,TRBV4-1,NA
CASSFSGHSFYEQYF,TGTGCCAGCAGCTTTTCCGGACACAGCTTCTACGAGCAGTACTTC,NA,TRBJ2-7,TRBV11-2,NA
CASSAGSGNTEAFF,TGTGCCAGTAGCGCAGGGTCGGGGAACACTGAAGCTTTCTTT,few,TRBJ1-1,TRBV19,NA
CSVDGGADEQFF,TGCAGCGTTGATGGGGGGGCCGATGAGCAGTTCTTC,NA,TRBJ2-1,TRBV29-1,NA
CASSTGAWKLNTEAFF,TGTGCCAGCAGCACAGGGGCCTGGAAGTTGAACACTGAAGCTTTCTTT,NA,TRBJ1-1,TRBV5-4,TRBD1
CASSTLPGQGEPQHF,TGTGCCAGCAGCACCCTCCCGGGACAGGGTGAGCCCCAGCATTTT,NA,TRBJ1-5,TRBV6-1,TRBD1
CASTLGQGVTEAFF,TGTGCCAGCACCTTAGGACAGGGAGTCACTGAAGCTTTCTTT,NA,TRBJ1-1,TRBV6-6,TRBD1
CASSEVIGEGNTIYF,TGTGCCAGCAGCGAGGTCATAGGAGAAGGAAACACCATATATTTT,NA,TRBJ1-3,TRBV9,NA
CSVEWANNEQFF,TGCAGCGTTGAATGGGCCAACAATGAGCAGTTCTTC,NA,TRBJ2-1,TRBV29-1,NA
CASSLVAERQPQHF,TGTGCCAGCAGTTTAGTGGCCGAGCGTCAGCCCCAGCATTTT,NA,TRBJ1-5,TRBV28,NA
CASSPTGTYEQYF,TGTGCCAGCAGTCCAACAGGGACGTACGAGCAGTACTTC,NA,TRBJ2-7,TRBV28,NA
CASKLDRGGPYGYTF,TGTGCCAGCAAGTTGGACAGGGGGGGACCCTATGGCTACACCTTC,NA,TRBJ1-2,TRBV2,TRBD1
CASSLGWDSSRGYTF,TGTGCCAGCAGCTTAGGGTGGGACAGCTCTCGGGGCTACACCTTC,NA,TRBJ1-2,TRBV7-9,TRBD1
CASSSVGHRTDTQYF,TGTGCCAGCAGCTCCGTCGGACACCGCACAGATACGCAGTATTTT,NA,TRBJ2-3,TRBV7-6,NA
CAISEWRGSEAFF,TGTGCCATCAGTGAGTGGCGGGGGTCTGAAGCTTTCTTT,few,TRBJ1-1,TRBV10-3,NA
CASSPGTTNTGELFF,TGTGCCAGCAGCCCAGGGACTACGAACACCGGGGAGCTGTTTTTT,few,TRBJ2-2,TRBV4-2,TRBD2
CASSPMGQGAGEAFF,TGCGCCAGCAGCCCAATGGGACAGGGGGCAGGTGAAGCTTTCTTT,NA,TRBJ1-1,TRBV4-1,TRBD1
CASGWGSSYEQYF,TGTGCCAGCGGATGGGGCAGTTCCTACGAGCAGTACTTC,NA,TRBJ2-7,TRBV27,NA
CASSGTSGLNTDTQYF,TGTGCCAGCAGCGGGACTAGCGGGCTGAACACAGATACGCAGTATTTT,few,TRBJ2-3,TRBV11-2,TRBD2
CASSLIAGGSVYEQYF,TGTGCCAGCAGCTTAATAGCGGGGGGGTCCGTCTACGAGCAGTACTTC,medium-sized,TRBJ2-7,TRBV11-2,TRBD2
CASSPGGIAKNIQYF,TGTGCCAGCTCACCAGGGGGGATAGCCAAAAACATTCAGTACTTC,NA,TRBJ2-4,TRBV18,NA
CASSGGGAYEQYF,TGCGCCAGCAGCGGCGGCGGCGCCTACGAGCAGTACTTC,NA,TRBJ2-7,TRBV5-1,NA
CASSDLRTATDTQYF,TGCGCCAGCAGTGATCTCCGGACAGCCACAGATACGCAGTATTTT,few,TRBJ2-3,TRBV10-2,NA
CATRGGEGTQYF,TGTGCTACCCGGGGGGGGGAGGGGACGCAGTATTTT,medium-sized,TRBJ2-3,TRBV12-5,TRBD2
CASSYVAGGGGEQYF,TGTGCCAGCAGTTACGTGGCCGGCGGGGGTGGCGAGCAGTACTTC,medium-sized,TRBJ2-7,TRBV6-5,TRBD2